This T cell receptor (beta chain) was retrieved from a study of T-cell memory formation after mild COVID-19. The CDR3 is 13 residues long. After removal of 4 bases from V and 10 bases from J, the junction contained 6 bases not matched to a gene. Per the germline V gene, CDR1 is DFQATT and CDR2 is SNEGSKA (reference sequence). Study-level points and caveats: Clones that contracted clustered mainly in CM and EM if CD4+ and in EMRA if CD8+. In pre-infection memory, a portion of responding clones appeared, which suggested that cross-reactive memory joined.

About this clonotype itself: The antigen remains undetermined.

Employing constant-segment primers, 5'RACE generated TCR alpha and TCR beta cDNA libraries bearing sample barcodes and UMIs. TCRdb reprocessed the 5' RACE reads with MiXCR, giving one entry per CDR3 protein. The sample holds 45,000 to 65,000 distinct CDR3 sequences; more than 8% are singletons and the top ten take 0.9% to 1.5%. The specimen was PBMCs or a T cell subset sorted from them (not recorded which). The chain links TRBV20-1 to TRBJ1-6; 8 bases align to TRBD1. This clonotype was obtained from a man aged 18 to 29 who had mild COVID-19 (a few samples of this study predate the infection). Cell type and time point are not known. In DNA, the CDR3 is TGCAGTGCTAACGGACAGGGTTTCTCACCCCTCCACTTT. Translating gives CSANGQGFSPLHF.